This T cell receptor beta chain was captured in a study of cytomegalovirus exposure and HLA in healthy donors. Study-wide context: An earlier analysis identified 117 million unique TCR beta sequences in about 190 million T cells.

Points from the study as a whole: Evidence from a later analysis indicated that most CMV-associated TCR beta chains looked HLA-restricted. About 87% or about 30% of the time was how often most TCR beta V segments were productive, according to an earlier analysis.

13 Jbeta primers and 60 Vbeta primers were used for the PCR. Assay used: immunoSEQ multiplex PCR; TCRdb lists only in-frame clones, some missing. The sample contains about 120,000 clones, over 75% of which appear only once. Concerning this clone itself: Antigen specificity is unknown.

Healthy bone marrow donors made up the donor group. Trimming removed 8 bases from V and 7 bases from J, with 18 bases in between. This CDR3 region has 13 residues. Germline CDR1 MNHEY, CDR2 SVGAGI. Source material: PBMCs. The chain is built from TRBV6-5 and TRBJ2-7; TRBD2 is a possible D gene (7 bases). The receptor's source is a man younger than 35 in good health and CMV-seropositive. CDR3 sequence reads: CASQIGGGEEQYF. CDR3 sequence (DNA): TGTGCCAGCCAAATAGGGGGGGGCGAAGAGCAGTACTTC.